Presented here are 13 T cell receptor beta chains from one specimen sequenced in a study of blood T cell repertoires in COVID-19. Repertoires were generated with immunoSEQ multiplex PCR, while TCRdb's copy carries only in-frame clones and drops some. The sample yields around 230,000 clones, approximately 90% seen once. Sequencing input: peripheral blood. These receptor sequences come from a man aged 55 to 70 who had recovered from COVID-19.

The chain has TRBV27 and TRBJ1-4; tentative D call: TRBD1 (5 bases). Per germline, CDR1 MNHEY and CDR2 SMNVEV (reference sequence). Trimming took off 7 bases at V and 1 base at J, with 10 bases between the two ends. This CDR3 has 14 amino acids. The CDR3 coding sequence is TGTGCCAGCATGAGGCAGGGAACTAATGAAAAACTGTTTTTT. It specifies CASMRQGTNEKLFF.

The V gene is TRBV18, the J gene TRBJ1-1; a possible D gene is TRBD1 (5 bases). The CDR3 consists of 14 residues. The germline CDR1 and CDR2 sequences are KGHSH and LQKENI. V was cut by 1 base and J by 3 bases, with 9 bases left in between. The CDR3 region is CASSPLIGDTEAFF. The CDR3 region has the DNA TGTGCCAGCTCACCACTGATAGGGGACACTGAAGCTTTCTTT.

V usage is TRBV11-2 and J usage is TRBJ2-3, with D perhaps matching TRBD2 (6 bases). Germline V lookup: CDR1 SGHAT, CDR2 FQNNGV. The germline V and J ends were trimmed by 3 bases and 0 bases, with 13 bases remaining between them. The CDR3 extends over 16 amino acids. CDR3 residues: CASSFSTGTSTDTQYF. Here the CDR3 DNA reads TGTGCCAGCAGCTTCTCAACCGGGACTAGCACAGATACGCAGTATTTT. The whole variable domain, remainder taken from reference TRBV11-2 and TRBJ2-3, is EAGVAQSPRYKIIEKRQSVAFWCNPISGHATLYWYQQILGQGPKLLIQFQNNGVVDDSQLPKDRFSAERLKGVDSTLKIQPAKLEDSAVYLCASSFSTGTSTDTQYFGPGTRLTVL.

CDR3 coding DNA: TGTGCCAGCACCATACAGGGGAGCAACACCATATATTTT. Protein: CASTIQGSNTIYF. The V call is TRBV12-3 or TRBV12-4, the J call TRBJ1-3, with TRBD1 identical over 7 bases. The CDR3 covers 13 residues. Trimming at V came to 7 bases and at J to 7 bases, leaving 7 bases not matched to a gene.

This clone was seen a single time. This chain uses TRBV30 with TRBJ1-5; D is undetermined. V was shortened by 0 bases and J by 4 bases, with 10 bases between the two germline ends. Germline V CDR1 and CDR2: GTSNPN, SVGIG (reference sequence). This CDR3 comprises 14 residues. CDR3 DNA: TGTGCCTGGAGTGTACCCGCGCCTAATCAGCCCCAGCATTTT. Protein product: CAWSVPAPNQPQHF.

CDR3 sequence reads: CATSSGMTSDRSRPPYSYNEQFF. The CDR3, as DNA: TGTGCCACCAGCAGTGGTATGACTAGCGACCGGTCCCGTCCGCCTTACTCCTACAATGAGCAGTTCTTC. The chain combines TRBV15 with TRBJ2-1; 8 nucleotides line up with TRBD2. The CDR3 has 23 residues. Germline CDR1 reads LNHNV; CDR2 reads YYDKDF (reference sequence). V dropped 3 bases and J dropped 0; count of bases not matched to a gene: 25. Complete variable domain (other parts from reference TRBV15 and TRBJ2-1): DAMVIQNPRYQVTQFGKPVTLSCSQTLNHNVMYWYQQKSSQAPKLLFHYYDKDFNNEADTPDNFQSRRPNTSFCFLDIRSPGLGDTAMYLCATSSGMTSDRSRPPYSYNEQFFGPGTRLTVL.

The chain is built from TRBV24-1 and TRBJ2-3; possible D gene TRBD1, 6 bases. The CDR3 covers 15 residues. CDR1 is KGHDR and CDR2 is SFDVKD in the germline V gene. V lost 5 bases and J lost 3, with 14 bases in between. CDR3 amino acids: CATSAQGTKTDTQYF. In nucleotides, the CDR3 is TGTGCCACCAGTGCCCAAGGGACAAAAACAGATACGCAGTATTTT.

CDR3 region: CATSEGQGLTDTQYF. CDR3 nucleotide sequence: TGTGCCACCAGTGAGGGACAGGGGCTAACAGATACGCAGTATTTT. The chain has TRBV24-1 and TRBJ2-3; 10 nucleotides line up with TRBD1. The V gene end was trimmed by 4 bases and the J gene end by 3 bases; junction bases not matched to a gene: 3. CDR1 is KGHDR and CDR2 is SFDVKD in the germline V gene. The CDR3 is 15 amino acids.

The chain recombines TRBV12-3 or TRBV12-4 with TRBJ1-5, with D perhaps TRBD1 (6 bases). With 5 bases removed from V and 6 bases from J, the gap between germline ends came to 11 bases. The CDR3 has 13 residues. CDR3 nucleotide sequence: TGTGCCAGCAGTGAACAGGGCCTTCAGCCCCAGCATTTT. Translating it yields CASSEQGLQPQHF.

The rearrangement links TRBV7-6 to TRBJ1-5; D remains unclear. Trimming removed 3 bases at V and 6 bases at J, with 18 bases between. The CDR3 totals 16 residues. CDR1 and CDR2 from the germline V gene are SGHVS and FNYEAQ. The CDR3 DNA is TGTGCCAGCAGCTTGGCAGGTTCTTCACCTGGTCAGCCCCAGCATTTT. This encodes CASSLAGSSPGQPQHF. The whole variable domain, remainder taken from reference TRBV7-6 and TRBJ1-5, is GAGVSQSPRYKVTKRGQDVALRCDPISGHVSLYWYRQALGQGPEFLTYFNYEAQQDKSGLPNDRFSAERPEGSISTLTIQRTEQRDSAMYRCASSLAGSSPGQPQHFGDGTRLSIL.

V gene TRBV29-1 combines with J gene TRBJ2-2, with TRBD1 identical over 8 bases. Per the germline V gene, CDR1 is SQVTM and CDR2 is ANQGSEA. The CDR3 has 15 amino acids. J lost 0 bases, V lost 5 bases, and 5 bases had no gene match. As DNA, the CDR3 is TGCAGCGTTAAGACAGGGGCTACGAACACCGGGGAGCTGTTTTTT. Translation gives CSVKTGATNTGELFF.

J is TRBJ2-2 and V is TRBV5-1; D ambiguous. V was trimmed by 7 bases and J by 4 bases, leaving 14 bases between them. CDR1 is SGHRS, CDR2 YFSETQ, per germline. CDR3 length: 14 residues. This chain's CDR3 is CASAQPSGTGELFF. DNA of the CDR3: TGCGCCAGCGCCCAACCTTCGGGCACCGGGGAGCTGTTTTTT. Using reference TRBV5-1 and TRBJ2-2 for the parts outside the CDR3, the full variable domain is KAGVTQTPRYLIKTRGQQVTLSCSPISGHRSVSWYQQTPGQGLQFLFEYFSETQRNKGNFPGRFSGRQFSNSRSEMNVSTLELGDSALYLCASAQPSGTGELFFGEGSRLTVL.

This clone was seen at least ten times. The CDR3 DNA is TGTGCCATCAGTGGGACTAGCGGGGCTTTAGGGGAGCTGTTTTTT. It encodes CAISGTSGALGELFF. The V and J genes are TRBV10-3 and TRBJ2-2; 12 nucleotides align to TRBD2. Trimming took 4 bases from V and 8 from J; bases not matched to a gene: 5. Germline V gene sequence: CDR1 ENHRY, CDR2 SYGVKD. The CDR3 is 15 residues long.